This TCR beta chain was captured by sequencing in a study of human T cells and chemical hapten exposure. The wider study: Alopecia areata, totalis or universalis affected patients who were mostly female.

TCRdb passed the RACE reads through MiXCR, listing each CDR3 protein once. The profile shows approximately 400,000 distinct CDR3 sequences, 4.5% to 5.5% of them singletons. In its sample, this clonotype was seen many times. Germline CDR1 and CDR2: SGHDN and FVKESK. CDR3 length equals 15 residues. V lost 4 bases to trimming and J lost 6 bases, with 18 bases between them. Time point here: pre-sensitization, week 0. This sample's treatment: therapeutic diphenylcyclopropenone sensitization with weekly scalp DPC. Blood draws came before every patch-test application. Non-pregnant alopecia patients aged 18 to 70, suitable for DPC therapy.

The chain uses TRBV14 and TRBJ2-5, with D possibly matching TRBD1 (6 bases). The sequence came from a woman aged 50 to 65 with alopecia areata. Some clones in this sample may be carry-over from other donors' samples. Material: whole blood, obtained in connection with sensitization to the hapten diphenylcyclopropenone (DPC). In DNA form, the CDR3 reads TGTGCCAGCAGCCCGGAGGCAGGGGACGGGCAGACCCAGTACTTC. This translates into CASSPEAGDGQTQYF.